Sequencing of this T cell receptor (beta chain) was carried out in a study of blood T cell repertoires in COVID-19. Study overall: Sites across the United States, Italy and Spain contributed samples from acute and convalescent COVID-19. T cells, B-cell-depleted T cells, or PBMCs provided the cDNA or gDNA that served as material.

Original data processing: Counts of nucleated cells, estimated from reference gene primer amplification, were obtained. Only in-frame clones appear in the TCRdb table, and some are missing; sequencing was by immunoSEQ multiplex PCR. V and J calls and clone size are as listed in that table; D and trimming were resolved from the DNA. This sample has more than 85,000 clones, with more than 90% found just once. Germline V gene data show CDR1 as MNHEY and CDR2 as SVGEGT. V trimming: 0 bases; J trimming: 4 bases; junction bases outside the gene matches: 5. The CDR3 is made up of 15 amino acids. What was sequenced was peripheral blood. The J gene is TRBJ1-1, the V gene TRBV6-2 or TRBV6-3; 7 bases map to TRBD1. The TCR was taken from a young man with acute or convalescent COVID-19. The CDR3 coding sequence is TGTGCCAGCAGTTACTCAAGGGGGCTAGGCACTGAAGCTTTCTTT. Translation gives CASSYSRGLGTEAFF.